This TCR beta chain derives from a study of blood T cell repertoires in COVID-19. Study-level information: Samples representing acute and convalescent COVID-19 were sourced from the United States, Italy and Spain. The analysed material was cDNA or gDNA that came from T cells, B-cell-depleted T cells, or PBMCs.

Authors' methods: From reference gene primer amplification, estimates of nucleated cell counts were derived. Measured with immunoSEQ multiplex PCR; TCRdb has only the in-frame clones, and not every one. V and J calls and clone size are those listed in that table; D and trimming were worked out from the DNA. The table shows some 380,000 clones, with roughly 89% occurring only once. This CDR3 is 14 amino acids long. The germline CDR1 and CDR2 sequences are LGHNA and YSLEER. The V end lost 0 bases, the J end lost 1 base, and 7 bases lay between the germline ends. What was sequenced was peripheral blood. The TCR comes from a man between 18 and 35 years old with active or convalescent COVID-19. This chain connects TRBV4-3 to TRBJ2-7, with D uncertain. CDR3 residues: CASSQEAQSYEQYF. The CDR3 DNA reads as TGCGCCAGCAGCCAAGAAGCACAGTCCTACGAGCAGTACTTC.